Detailed here is one T cell receptor beta chain. This sample is drawn from a study of T cells in localized non-small cell lung cancer. The V end was cut by 3 bases, the J end by 6 bases, with 10 bases between. The length of the CDR3 is 13 residues. CDR1 is SGDLS, CDR2 YYNGEE, per germline. The repertoire was sequenced with immunoSEQ multiplex PCR; TCRdb's copy has only in-frame clones and lacks some. Among 50,000 to 75,000 clones listed, roughly nine tenths were seen once. V gene TRBV9 combines with J gene TRBJ2-1, with D perhaps matching TRBD1 (6 bases). This TCR was sampled from a man aged 35-69 years with stage I lung adenocarcinoma. Source: peripheral blood, taken before any cancer treatment. This CDR3 reads CASSGTAFNEQFF. The CDR3 bases are TGTGCCAGCAGCGGGACAGCCTTCAATGAGCAGTTCTTC. Drawing the rest from reference TRBV9 and TRBJ2-1, the complete variable domain is DSGVTQTPKHLITATGQRVTLRCSPRSGDLSVYWYQQSLDQGLQFLIQYYNGEERAKGNILERFSAQQFPDLHSELNLSSLELGDSALYFCASSGTAFNEQFFGPGTRLTVL.